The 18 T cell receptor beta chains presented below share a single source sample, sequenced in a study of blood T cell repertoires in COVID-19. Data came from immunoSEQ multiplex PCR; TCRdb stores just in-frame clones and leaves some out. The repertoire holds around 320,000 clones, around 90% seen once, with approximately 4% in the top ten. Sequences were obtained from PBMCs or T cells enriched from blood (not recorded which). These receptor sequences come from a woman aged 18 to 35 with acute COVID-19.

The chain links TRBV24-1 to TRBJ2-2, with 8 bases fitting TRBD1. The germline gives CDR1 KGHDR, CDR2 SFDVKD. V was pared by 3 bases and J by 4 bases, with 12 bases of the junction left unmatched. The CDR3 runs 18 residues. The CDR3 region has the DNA TGTGCCACCAGTGATCCCAGGGGGCGAATGGTGGGCACCGGGGAGCTGTTTTTT. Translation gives CATSDPRGRMVGTGELFF.

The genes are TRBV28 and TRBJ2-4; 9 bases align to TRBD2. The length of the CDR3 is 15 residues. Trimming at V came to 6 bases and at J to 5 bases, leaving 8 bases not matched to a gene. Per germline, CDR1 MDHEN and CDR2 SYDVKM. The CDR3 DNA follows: TGTGCCAGCAGCTCTAGCGGGACTTCGGAAAACATTCAGTACTTC. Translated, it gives CASSSSGTSENIQYF. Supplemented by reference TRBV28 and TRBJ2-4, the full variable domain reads DVKVTQSSRYLVKRTGEKVFLECVQDMDHENMFWYRQDPGLGLRLIYFSYDVKMKEKGDIPEGYSVSREKKERFSLILESASTNQTSMYLCASSSSGTSENIQYFGAGTRLSVL.

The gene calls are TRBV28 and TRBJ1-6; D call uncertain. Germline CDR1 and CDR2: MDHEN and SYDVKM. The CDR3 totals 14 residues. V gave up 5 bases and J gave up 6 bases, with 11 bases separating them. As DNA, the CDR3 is TGTGCCAGCAGTGCCGGGTCGGTTAATTCACCCCTCCACTTT. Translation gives CASSAGSVNSPLHF. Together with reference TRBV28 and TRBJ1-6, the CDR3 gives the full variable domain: DVKVTQSSRYLVKRTGEKVFLECVQDMDHENMFWYRQDPGLGLRLIYFSYDVKMKEKGDIPEGYSVSREKKERFSLILESASTNQTSMYLCASSAGSVNSPLHFGNGTRLTVT.

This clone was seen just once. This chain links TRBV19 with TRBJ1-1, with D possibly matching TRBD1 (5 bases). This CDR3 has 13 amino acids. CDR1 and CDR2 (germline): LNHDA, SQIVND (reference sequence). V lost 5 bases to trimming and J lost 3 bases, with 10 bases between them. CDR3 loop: CASSDGGDTEAFF. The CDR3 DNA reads TGTGCCAGTAGTGATGGGGGGGACACTGAAGCTTTCTTT. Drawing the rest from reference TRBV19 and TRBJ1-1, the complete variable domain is DGGITQSPKYLFRKEGQNVTLSCEQNLNHDAMYWYRQDPGQGLRLIYYSQIVNDFQKGDIAEGYSVSREKKESFPLTVTSAQKNPTAFYLCASSDGGDTEAFFGQGTRLTVV.

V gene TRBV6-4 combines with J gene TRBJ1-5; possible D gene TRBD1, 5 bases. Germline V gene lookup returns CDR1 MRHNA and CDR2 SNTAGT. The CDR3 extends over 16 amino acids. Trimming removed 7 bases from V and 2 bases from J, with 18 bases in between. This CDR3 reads CASTPDGQKGNQPQHF. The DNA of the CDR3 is TGTGCCAGCACCCCAGATGGACAAAAAGGCAATCAGCCCCAGCATTTT.

The CDR3 is CASRGQGPSGNTIYF. CDR3 coding DNA: TGTGCCAGTCGGGGACAGGGGCCCTCTGGAAACACCATATATTTT. V gene TRBV11-2 combines with J gene TRBJ1-3, with TRBD1 matching over 10 bases. Trimming at V came to 9 bases and at J to 0 bases, leaving 5 bases not matched to a gene. The CDR3 has 15 residues. Germline V gene data show CDR1 as SGHAT and CDR2 as FQNNGV.

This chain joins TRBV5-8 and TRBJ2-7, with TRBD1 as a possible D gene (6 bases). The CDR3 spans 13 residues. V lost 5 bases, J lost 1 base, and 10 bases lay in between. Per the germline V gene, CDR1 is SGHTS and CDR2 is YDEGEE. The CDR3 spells CASSLQGSYEQYF. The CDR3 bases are TGTGCCAGCAGTCTACAGGGATCCTACGAGCAGTACTTC.

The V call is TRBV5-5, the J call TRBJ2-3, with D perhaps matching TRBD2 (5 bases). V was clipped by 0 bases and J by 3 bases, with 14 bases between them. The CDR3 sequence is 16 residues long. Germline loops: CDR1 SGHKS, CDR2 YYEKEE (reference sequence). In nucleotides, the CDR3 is TGTGCCAGCAGCTTGGCCGTCAGTAGGGAGACAGATACGCAGTATTTT. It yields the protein CASSLAVSRETDTQYF. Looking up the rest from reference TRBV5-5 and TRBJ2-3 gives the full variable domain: DAGVTQSPTHLIKTRGQQVTLRCSPISGHKSVSWYQQVLGQGPQFIFQYYEKEERGRGNFPDRFSARQFPNYSSELNVNALLLGDSALYLCASSLAVSRETDTQYFGPGTRLTVL.

For the CDR3, the DNA is TGTGCCACCAGTGATTCGACGGAGGCCGGGGAGCTGTTTTTT. Amino acid sequence: CATSDSTEAGELFF. The rearrangement uses TRBV24-1 and TRBJ2-2, with D perhaps matching TRBD2 (5 bases). This CDR3 comprises 14 residues. V was cut by 2 bases and J by 6 bases, with 9 bases left in between. Germline V gene sequence: CDR1 KGHDR, CDR2 SFDVKD.

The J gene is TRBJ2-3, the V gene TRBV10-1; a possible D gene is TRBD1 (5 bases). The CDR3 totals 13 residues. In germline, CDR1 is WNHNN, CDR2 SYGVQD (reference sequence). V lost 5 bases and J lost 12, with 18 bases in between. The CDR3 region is CASSLSGSPYQYF. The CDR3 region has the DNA TGCGCCAGCAGTCTTTCAGGGTCCCCTTATCAGTATTTT.

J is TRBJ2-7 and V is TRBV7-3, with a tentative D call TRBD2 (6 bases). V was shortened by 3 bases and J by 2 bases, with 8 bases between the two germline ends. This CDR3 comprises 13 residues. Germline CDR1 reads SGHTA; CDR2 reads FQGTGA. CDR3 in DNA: TGTGCCAGCAGCTTTGGACTACCCTACGAGCAGTACTTC. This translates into CASSFGLPYEQYF.

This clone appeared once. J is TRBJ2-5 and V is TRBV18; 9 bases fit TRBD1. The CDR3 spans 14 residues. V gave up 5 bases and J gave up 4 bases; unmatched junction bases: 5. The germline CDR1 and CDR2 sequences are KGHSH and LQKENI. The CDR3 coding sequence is TGTGCCAGCTCATCGGACAGGGGCATAGAGACCCAGTACTTC. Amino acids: CASSSDRGIETQYF. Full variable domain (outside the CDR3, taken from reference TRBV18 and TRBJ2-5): NAGVMQNPRHLVRRRGQEARLRCSPMKGHSHVYWYRQLPEEGLKFMVYLQKENIIDESGMPKERFSAEFPKEGPSILRIQQVVRGDSAAYFCASSSDRGIETQYFGPGTRLLVL.

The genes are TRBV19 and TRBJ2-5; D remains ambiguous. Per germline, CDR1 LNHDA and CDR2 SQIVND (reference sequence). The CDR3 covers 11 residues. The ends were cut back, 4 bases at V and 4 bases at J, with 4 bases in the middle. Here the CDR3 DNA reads TGTGCCAGTAGTAAGCGAGAGACCCAGTACTTC. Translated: CASSKRETQYF.

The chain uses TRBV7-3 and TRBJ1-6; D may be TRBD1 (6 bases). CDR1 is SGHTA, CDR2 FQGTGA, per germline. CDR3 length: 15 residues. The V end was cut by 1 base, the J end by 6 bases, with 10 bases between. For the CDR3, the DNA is TGTGCCAGCAGCTTAAGAGGGGGGGGTAATTCACCCCTCCACTTT. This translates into CASSLRGGGNSPLHF.

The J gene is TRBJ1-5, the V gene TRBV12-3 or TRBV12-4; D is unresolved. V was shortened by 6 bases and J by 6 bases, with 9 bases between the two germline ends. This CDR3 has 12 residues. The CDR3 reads CASSPLFQPQHF. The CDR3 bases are TGTGCCAGCAGCCCCTTGTTTCAGCCCCAGCATTTT.

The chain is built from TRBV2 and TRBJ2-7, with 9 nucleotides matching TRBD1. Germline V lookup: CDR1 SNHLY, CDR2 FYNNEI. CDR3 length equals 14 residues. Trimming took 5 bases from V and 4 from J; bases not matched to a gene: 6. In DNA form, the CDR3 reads TGTGCCAGCAGTTCCGGGACAGGGTCTTACGAGCAGTACTTC. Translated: CASSSGTGSYEQYF.

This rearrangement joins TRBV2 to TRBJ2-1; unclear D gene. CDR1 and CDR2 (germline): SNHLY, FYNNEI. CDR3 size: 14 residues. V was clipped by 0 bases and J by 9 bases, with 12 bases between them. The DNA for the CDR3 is TGTGCCAGCAGTGAAGCGCTTGTTGTGAGTGAGCAGTTCTTC. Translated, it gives CASSEALVVSEQFF.

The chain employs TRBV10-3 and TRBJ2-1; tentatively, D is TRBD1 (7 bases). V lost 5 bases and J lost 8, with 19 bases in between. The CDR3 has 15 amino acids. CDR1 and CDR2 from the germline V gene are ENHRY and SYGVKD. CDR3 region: CAISRDSTSGDEQFF. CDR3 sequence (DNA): TGTGCCATCAGTCGGGACAGCACCTCGGGGGATGAGCAGTTCTTC.